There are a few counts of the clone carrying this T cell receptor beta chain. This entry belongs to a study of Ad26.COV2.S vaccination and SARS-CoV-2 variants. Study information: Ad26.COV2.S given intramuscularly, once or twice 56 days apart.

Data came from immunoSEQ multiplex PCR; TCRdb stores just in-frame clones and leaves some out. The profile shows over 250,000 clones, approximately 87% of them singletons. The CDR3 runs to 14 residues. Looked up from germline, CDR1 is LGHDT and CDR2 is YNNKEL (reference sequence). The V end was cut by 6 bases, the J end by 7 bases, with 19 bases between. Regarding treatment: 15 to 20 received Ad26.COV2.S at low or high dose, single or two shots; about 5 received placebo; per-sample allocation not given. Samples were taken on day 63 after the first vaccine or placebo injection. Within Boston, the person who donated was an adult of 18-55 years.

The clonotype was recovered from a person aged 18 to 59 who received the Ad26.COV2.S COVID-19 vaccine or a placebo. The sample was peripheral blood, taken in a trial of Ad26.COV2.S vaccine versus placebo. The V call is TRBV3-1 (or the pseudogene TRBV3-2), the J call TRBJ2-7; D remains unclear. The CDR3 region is CASRSDGRLFEQYF. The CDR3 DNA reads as TGTGCCAGCAGGTCGGACGGTCGGCTCTTTGAGCAGTACTTC.